This note documents a single TCR beta chain sequence. Other nucleotide sequences from this sample produce the same CDR3. The J segment lost 3 bases and the V segment lost 1 base, leaving 5 bases of the junction unmatched. The CDR3 runs 16 residues. Germline lookup yields CDR1 MGHDK and CDR2 SYGVNS. Some clones are missing from TCRdb's copy, which holds only in-frame ones; the method was immunoSEQ multiplex PCR. The data show about 68,000 clones, about 85% seen once. The sample belongs to a study of OX40 agonist ivuxolimab in advanced cancers. As for the study in general: Ivuxolimab, which patients received intravenously every 2 weeks, was dosed at 0.01 to 10 mg/kg. A mean age of roughly 60 years, range about 20 to 79, was recorded, and approximately 79% were male.

The chain couples TRBV25-1 to TRBJ2-3; 9 bases are shared with TRBD2. The receptor was isolated from an adult with an advanced solid tumor such as melanoma, head and neck, liver or kidney cancer. Source: CD4+ or CD8+ T cells sorted from blood, taken in a trial of the OX40 agonist ivuxolimab. The CDR3 loop reads CASSEWLAGTTDTQYF. The CDR3 nucleotides read TGTGCCAGCAGTGAATGGCTAGCGGGGACTACAGATACGCAGTATTTT.